These 5 T cell receptor beta chains were sequenced from one sample in a study of blood T cell repertoires in COVID-19. Measured with immunoSEQ multiplex PCR; TCRdb has only the in-frame clones, and not every one. The sample has around 190,000 clones, roughly 83% seen once. The source material was PBMCs or T cells enriched from blood (not recorded which). These receptors originate from a woman aged 25 to 39 who had recovered from COVID-19.

The chain carries TRBV11-2 and TRBJ1-3; 8 bases line up with TRBD1. The V and J ends lost 5 bases and 4 bases, in that order; junction bases with no gene match: 10. Germline V CDR1 and CDR2: SGHAT, FQNNGV. CDR3 length equals 16 residues. CDR3 in amino acids: CASSPRTGIAGNTIYF. Here the CDR3 DNA reads TGTGCCAGCAGCCCCCGGACAGGGATAGCCGGAAACACCATATATTTT.

Worth noting for this clone: The same CDR3 also results from other DNA sequences found in this sample. The gene calls are TRBV6-1 and TRBJ2-7, with 12 bases fitting TRBD2. CDR1 and CDR2 (germline): MNHNS, SASEGT. V dropped 2 bases and J dropped 5; count of bases not matched to a gene: 1. The CDR3 runs to 14 residues. For the CDR3, the DNA is TGTGCCAGCAGTGAACTAGCGGGGGGGCACGAGCAGTACGTC. This codes for CASSELAGGHEQYV.

This chain joins TRBV7-9 and TRBJ2-2; 7 nucleotides line up with TRBD2. Germline assignment: CDR1 SEHNR and CDR2 FQNEAQ (reference sequence). This CDR3 has 17 residues. Trimming cost V 7 bases and J 0 bases; bases outside gene matches: 11. The CDR3 sequence is CASTQAGRRPNTGELFF. CDR3 bases: TGTGCCAGCACCCAGGCCGGGAGGCGGCCGAACACCGGGGAGCTGTTTTTT.

The chain carries TRBV10-3 and TRBJ2-1; 11 positions agree with TRBD2. Germline V CDR1 and CDR2: ENHRY, SYGVKD. The CDR3 runs to 12 residues. Trimming removed 8 bases from V and 10 bases from J; junction bases left unmatched: 4. CDR3 DNA: TGTGCCATCGGGACTAGCGGACGGGAGCAGTTCTTC. Encoded protein: CAIGTSGREQFF.

This rearrangement joins TRBV27 to TRBJ2-5, with D possibly being TRBD2 (6 bases). V was clipped by 5 bases and J by 5 bases, with 15 bases between them. Germline V gene data show CDR1 as MNHEY and CDR2 as SMNVEV (reference sequence). This CDR3 spans 14 amino acids. CDR3 DNA: TGTGCCAGCAGTCCGTCCGGGGCGGGGGAGACCCAGTACTTC. Encoded protein: CASSPSGAGETQYF.